One sample yielded the 26 T cell receptor beta chains listed below, sequenced in a study of blood T cells in healthy people across ages. The second PCR ran roughly 7 to 12 cycles with a sample-barcoded 5' primer and J-beta primers. MiXCR was run by TCRdb on the 5' RACE reads, yielding one entry per CDR3 protein. The sample contains hundreds of thousands of distinct CDR3 sequences, around 41% of which appear only once. The sequenced sample consisted of blood. Source of these receptors: a man older than 75 in good health.

The CDR3 region is CASSWTGLGQPQHF. The CDR3 DNA is TGTGCCAGCAGCTGGACAGGGCTGGGTCAGCCCCAGCATTTT. The gene calls are TRBV6-2 or TRBV6-3 and TRBJ1-5, with 8 bases matching TRBD1. V dropped 6 bases and J dropped 6; count of bases not matched to a gene: 7. The CDR3 loop spans 14 amino acids. Per the germline V gene, CDR1 is MNHEY and CDR2 is SVGEGT.

This clonotype was detected only a few times. The chain employs TRBV7-3 and TRBJ2-1; maybe TRBD2 (6 bases). Germline V lookup: CDR1 SGHTA, CDR2 FQGTGA. The CDR3 is 16 residues long. The V gene lost 1 base and the J gene lost 1 base, with 11 bases spanning the gap. The CDR3 reads CASSLSGVLSYNEQFF. CDR3 DNA: TGTGCCAGCAGCTTAAGCGGGGTCCTTTCCTACAATGAGCAGTTCTTC.

V is TRBV20-1 and J is TRBJ2-7; a weak D match, TRBD1 (6 bases). The J call may be incorrect, as the DNA end agrees better with TRBJ2-5. The CDR3 has 17 amino acids. Germline V lookup: CDR1 DFQATT, CDR2 SNEGSKA (reference sequence). The CDR3 sequence: CSARDRMGQPFWKTQYF. The CDR3 bases are TGCAGTGCTAGAGATAGAATGGGACAACCGTTCTGGAAGACCCAGTACTTC.

The chain carries TRBV20-1 and TRBJ2-2, with 14 bases aligning to TRBD2. Germline V gene data show CDR1 as DFQATT and CDR2 as SNEGSKA (reference sequence). CDR3 length: 19 residues. J lost 0 bases, V lost 0 bases, and 6 bases had no gene match. The chain's CDR3 is CSARDLRLAGGPNTGELFF. In nucleotides, the CDR3 is TGCAGTGCTAGAGATCTTAGACTAGCGGGAGGGCCGAACACCGGGGAGCTGTTTTTT.

This sequence joins TRBV5-5 and TRBJ2-4; 7 nucleotides match TRBD2. This CDR3 has 15 residues. The germline CDR1 and CDR2 sequences are SGHKS and YYEKEE (reference sequence). V lost 6 bases to trimming and J lost 8 bases; unmatched junction nucleotides: 14. The CDR3 spells CASTGGGAGEHIQYF. DNA for the CDR3: TGTGCCAGCACTGGAGGTGGGGCGGGAGAGCACATTCAGTACTTC.

The sample holds a few counts of this clonotype. The genes are TRBV20-1 and TRBJ2-7; 11 bases line up with TRBD2. The CDR3 consists of 13 residues. V shed 6 bases and J 6 bases; nucleotides not matched to a gene: 7. Germline V gene sequence: CDR1 DFQATT, CDR2 SNEGSKA (reference sequence). The DNA for the CDR3 is TGCAGTGCCCGGGGACTAGCGGTCTCCGAGCAGTACTTC. This sequence encodes CSARGLAVSEQYF.

Only a few counts were recorded for this clonotype. The rearrangement joins TRBV2 to TRBJ2-3; D gene ambiguous. CDR1 and CDR2 (germline): SNHLY, FYNNEI. Trimming pared 6 bases from V and 4 bases from J, leaving 11 bases between. This CDR3 has 13 residues. Here the CDR3 DNA reads TGTGCCAGCAGGAGAGGCGCCCCAGATACGCAGTATTTT. It is translated as CASRRGAPDTQYF.

This chain connects TRBV7-9 to TRBJ1-2; D is uncertain. V dropped 3 bases and J dropped 3 bases, with 11 bases sitting between them. Looked up from germline, CDR1 is SEHNR and CDR2 is FQNEAQ (reference sequence). This CDR3 contains 14 residues. Written as DNA, the CDR3 is TGTGCCAGCAGCTTTTCCGGAGGGTACTATGGCTACACCTTC. This codes for CASSFSGGYYGYTF.

This chain uses TRBV7-2 with TRBJ2-2; 12 bases map to TRBD1. V lost 6 bases and J lost 6; bases outside the gene matches: 11. Per the germline V gene, CDR1 is SGHTA and CDR2 is FQGNSA. This CDR3 has 17 residues. CDR3 coding DNA: TGTGCCAGCAGTTCCGGGACAGGGGGCGGGTATCCCGGGGAGCTGTTTTTT. It specifies CASSSGTGGGYPGELFF.

This clonotype was recorded many times. The rearrangement joins TRBV6-2 or TRBV6-3 to TRBJ2-3; TRBD1 might be the D (6 bases). This CDR3 is 13 amino acids long. Trimming took off 2 bases at V and 8 bases at J, with 11 bases between the two ends. Germline V gives CDR1 MNHEY, CDR2 SVGEGT. CDR3 bases: TGTGCCAGCAGTTACCCCGGGACAACTACGCAGTATTTT. It encodes CASSYPGTTTQYF.

V and J are TRBV11-2 and TRBJ2-7; TRBD1 agrees at 8 bases. Germline loops: CDR1 SGHAT, CDR2 FQNNGV. V dropped 4 bases and J dropped 0; count of bases not matched to a gene: 14. The CDR3 has 18 amino acids. The CDR3 reads CASSSSGFGQGFSYEQYF. Here the CDR3 DNA reads TGTGCCAGCAGCTCATCGGGGTTTGGACAGGGCTTCTCCTACGAGCAGTACTTC.

This chain links TRBV13 with TRBJ2-5; 13 bases align to TRBD2. The J call may be mistaken, given a closer DNA end match to TRBJ2-7. This CDR3 spans 16 amino acids. The V gene's germline CDR1 is PRHDT and CDR2 FYEKMQ (reference sequence). The CDR3 DNA follows: TGTGCCAGCAGCCCAGGACTAGCGGGGGCCCACTACGAGCAGTACTTC. Residues: CASSPGLAGAHYEQYF.

The table lists this clonotype with a few counts. The J gene is TRBJ2-7, the V gene TRBV28; D remains unclear. Germline V gene lookup returns CDR1 MDHEN and CDR2 SYDVKM. V dropped 2 bases and J dropped 2 bases, with 10 bases sitting between them. The CDR3 is 14 residues long. The CDR3 DNA reads as TGTGCCAGCAGTTTACTTTTTGGCCCCTACGAGCAGTACTTC. This gives the protein CASSLLFGPYEQYF.

This clonotype was recorded at least ten times. This chain links TRBV6-2 or TRBV6-3 with TRBJ2-7, with 8 nucleotides matching TRBD1. After removal of 7 bases from V and 2 bases from J, the junction contained 10 bases not matched to a gene. Germline values: CDR1 MNHEY, CDR2 SVGEGT. The CDR3 covers 15 residues. The CDR3 nucleotides are TGTGCCAGCACCACGTCCGGGACAGGTCCCTACGAGCAGTACTTC. Amino acid sequence: CASTTSGTGPYEQYF.

This clonotype was seen a handful of times. V gene TRBV3-1 combines with J gene TRBJ2-7, with D uncertain. In germline, CDR1 is LGHDT, CDR2 YNNKEL (reference sequence). Trimming cost V 2 bases and J 0 bases, with 14 bases left between them. The CDR3 is 16 amino acids. The CDR3 region has the DNA TGTGCCAGCAGCCAAAGTCGACTCCCGAGCTCCTACGAGCAGTACTTC. Translated, it gives CASSQSRLPSSYEQYF.

This clonotype was observed a single time. The CDR3 loop is CSARDSGLLTDTQYF. Written as DNA, the CDR3 is TGCAGTGCTAGGGACAGCGGGCTGCTTACAGATACGCAGTATTTT. The rearrangement links TRBV20-1 to TRBJ2-3, with D perhaps assigned TRBD1 or TRBD2 (6 bases each). Germline V lookup: CDR1 DFQATT, CDR2 SNEGSKA (reference sequence). V was pared by 3 bases and J by 3 bases, with 16 bases between. CDR3 length: 15 residues.

This clonotype came up many times. The genes are TRBV3-1 and TRBJ2-4, with D possibly TRBD1 on 6 matching bases. The CDR3 is made up of 11 amino acids. V shed 1 base and J shed 15 bases, with 10 bases lying between them. Germline V gene sequence: CDR1 LGHDT, CDR2 YNNKEL (reference sequence). The CDR3 region has the DNA TGTGCCAGCAGCCAAGGGGACATGCTGTACTTC. Translating gives CASSQGDMLYF.

This chain joins TRBV7-2 and TRBJ2-5; D remains unclear. Germline CDR1 SGHTA, CDR2 FQGNSA. With 3 bases removed from V and 3 bases from J, the gap between germline ends came to 8 bases. The CDR3 totals 13 residues. CDR3 amino acids: CASSFPPKETQYF. The DNA for the CDR3 is TGTGCCAGCAGCTTTCCCCCGAAAGAGACCCAGTACTTC.

Regarding this clonotype: A much larger clone lies a single base off, so this may be a read error. V and J are TRBV7-2 and TRBJ2-1; possibly TRBD2 for D (5 bases). The J call may be mistaken, given a closer DNA end match to TRBJ2-7. Germline V gene sequence: CDR1 SGHTA, CDR2 FQGNSA. The CDR3 is 17 amino acids. CDR3: CASSSRSGSIYYNEQYF. DNA of the CDR3: TGTGCCAGCAGCTCGAGGAGCGGCTCCATATACTACAATGAGCAGTACTTC.

V usage is TRBV28 and J usage is TRBJ2-7, with D perhaps TRBD2 (5 bases). CDR3 length equals 15 residues. Looked up from germline, CDR1 is MDHEN and CDR2 is SYDVKM. V was pared by 4 bases and J by 7 bases, with 20 bases between. The CDR3 DNA reads as TGTGCCAGCAGTTCCCCGGGGAGAGGAAACAATGAGCAGTACTTC. It codes for CASSSPGRGNNEQYF. The full variable domain, completed using reference TRBV28 and TRBJ2-7, is DVKVTQSSRYLVKRTGEKVFLECVQDMDHENMFWYRQDPGLGLRLIYFSYDVKMKEKGDIPEGYSVSREKKERFSLILESASTNQTSMYLCASSSPGRGNNEQYFGPGTRLTVT.

This rearrangement joins TRBV27 to TRBJ2-4; TRBD1 agrees at 9 bases. Trimming cost V 6 bases and J 2 bases; bases outside gene matches: 5. Germline values: CDR1 MNHEY, CDR2 SMNVEV (reference sequence). This CDR3 is built from 15 residues. For the CDR3, the DNA is TGTGCCAGCAGCCTACAGGGGGCGACCAAAAACATTCAGTACTTC. It yields the protein CASSLQGATKNIQYF.

In its sample, this clonotype was seen a few times. The rearrangement uses TRBV5-6 and TRBJ2-7; D is unclear. V gave up 0 bases and J gave up 2 bases, with 6 bases separating them. The CDR3 consists of 13 residues. Germline-derived CDR1 and CDR2 are SGHDT and YYEEEE. CDR3 loop: CASSLAQAYEQYF. The CDR3, as DNA: TGTGCCAGCAGCTTGGCCCAGGCCTACGAGCAGTACTTC.

This chain links TRBV6-2 or TRBV6-3 with TRBJ2-5; tentatively, D is TRBD1 (6 bases). This CDR3 spans 17 amino acids. Trimming pared 5 bases from V and 2 bases from J, leaving 21 bases between. Germline CDR1 reads MNHEY; CDR2 reads SVGEGT. The CDR3 spells CASSQRVPGHPQETQYF. As DNA, the CDR3 is TGTGCCAGCAGTCAACGCGTCCCGGGACACCCACAAGAGACCCAGTACTTC.

This chain connects TRBV28 to TRBJ2-7, with 10 bases identical to TRBD1. The V gene's germline CDR1 is MDHEN and CDR2 SYDVKM. The CDR3 has 15 amino acids. V lost 8 bases, J lost 2 bases, and 9 bases stayed unmatched. The CDR3 DNA follows: TGTGCCAGCGTCAGCGGGACAGGGGTCCCCTACGAGCAGTACTTC. Protein sequence: CASVSGTGVPYEQYF. Filled out from reference TRBV28 and TRBJ2-7, the complete variable domain reads DVKVTQSSRYLVKRTGEKVFLECVQDMDHENMFWYRQDPGLGLRLIYFSYDVKMKEKGDIPEGYSVSREKKERFSLILESASTNQTSMYLCASVSGTGVPYEQYFGPGTRLTVT.

The rearrangement uses TRBV21-1 and TRBJ2-2. TRBV21-1 corresponds to a pseudogene. The CDR3 is made up of 13 amino acids. The CDR3 sequence: CASSKGTSGELFF. CDR3 nucleotide sequence: TGTGCCAGCAGCAAAGGGACATCCGGGGAGCTGTTTTTT.

A word on this clonotype: This may be a read error: a much more frequent sequence differs by one nucleotide. The V and J genes are TRBV5-1 and TRBJ2-1, with 7 bases lining up with TRBD1. The J call is in doubt because the DNA end fits TRBJ2-7 better. There are 14 residues in the CDR3. CDR1 is SGHRS and CDR2 is YFSETQ in the germline V gene. CDR3 sequence reads: CASSLADRVNEQYF. The DNA of the CDR3 is TGCGCCAGCAGCTTGGCCGACAGGGTGAATGAGCAGTACTTC.